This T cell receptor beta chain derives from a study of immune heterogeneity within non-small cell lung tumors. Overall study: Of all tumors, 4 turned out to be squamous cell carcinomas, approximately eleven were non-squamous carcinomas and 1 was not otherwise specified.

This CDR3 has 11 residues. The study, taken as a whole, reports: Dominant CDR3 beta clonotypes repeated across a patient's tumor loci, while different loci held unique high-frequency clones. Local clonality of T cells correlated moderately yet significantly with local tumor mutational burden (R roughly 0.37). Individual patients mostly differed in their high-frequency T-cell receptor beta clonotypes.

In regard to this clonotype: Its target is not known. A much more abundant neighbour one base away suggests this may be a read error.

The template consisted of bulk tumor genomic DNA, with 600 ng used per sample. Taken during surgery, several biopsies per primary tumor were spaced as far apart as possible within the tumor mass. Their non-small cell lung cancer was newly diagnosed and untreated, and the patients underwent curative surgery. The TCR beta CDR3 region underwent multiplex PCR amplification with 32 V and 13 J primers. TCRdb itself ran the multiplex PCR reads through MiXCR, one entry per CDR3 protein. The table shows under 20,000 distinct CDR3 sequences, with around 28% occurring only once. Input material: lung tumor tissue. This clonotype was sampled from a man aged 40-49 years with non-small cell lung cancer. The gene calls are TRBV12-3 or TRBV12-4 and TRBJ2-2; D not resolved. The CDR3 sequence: CARSSTHELFF. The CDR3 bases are TGTGCCAGAAGTTCTACCCACGAGCTGTTTTTT.